This TCR beta chain was recovered during a study of a mutant IDH1 vaccine in newly diagnosed glioma. Background on the study: Pretreatment consisted of radiotherapy, temozolomide, or both, with most receiving both. Points from the study as a whole: Changes in top peripheral clonotypes did not appear linked to pseudoprogression.

The CDR3 totals 17 residues. The germline V gene has CDR1 SGHNT and CDR2 YYREEE (reference sequence). After removal of 0 bases from V and 6 bases from J, the junction contained 10 bases not matched to a gene. Time point meaning: baseline, week 1 (first vaccination visit). Indicated treatment: pre-vaccination baseline after standard-of-care therapy. This clone appeared a few times. The antigen is unknown. Data came from immunoSEQ multiplex PCR; TCRdb stores just in-frame clones and leaves some out. Of about 30,000 clones in the sample, about 80% were seen once. V and J are TRBV5-4 and TRBJ2-3, with 10 bases fitting TRBD2. The source was PBMCs, collected from a glioma patient treated with radiotherapy, temozolomide or both. The receptor comes from a man aged 30 to 39 with glioma. This CDR3 is CASSLGGERGGRDTQYF. For the CDR3, the DNA is TGTGCCAGCAGCTTGGGCGGCGAGCGGGGGGGCAGGGATACGCAGTATTTT. Together with reference TRBV5-4 and TRBJ2-3, the CDR3 gives the full variable domain: ETGVTQSPTHLIKTRGQQVTLRCSSQSGHNTVSWYQQALGQGPQFIFQYYREEENGRGNFPPRFSGLQFPNYSSELNVNALELDDSALYLCASSLGGERGGRDTQYFGPGTRLTVL.